The clone carrying this TCR beta chain came up a few times. Its antigen is still unknown. The sample is drawn from a study of PD-L1 blockade in urothelial cancer. Findings and limits, study-wide: Patients had one FFPE tumor sample each, not taken right before treatment.

CDR1 is SGHDN, CDR2 FVKESK, per germline. V was pared by 6 bases and J by 4 bases, with 6 bases of the junction left unmatched. The CDR3 totals 14 residues. TCRdb keeps only in-frame clones here, not all; method: immunoSEQ multiplex PCR. The table shows approximately 35,000 clones, with 36% occurring only once. Each patient's cancer was a locally advanced or metastatic urothelial carcinoma. The specimen comprised tumor tissue, sampled before atezolizumab (anti-PD-L1) treatment. The source of this sequence is a man in his fifties or sixties with urothelial cancer. V is TRBV14 and J is TRBJ2-7; the match to TRBD2 covers 10 bases. CDR3 nucleotides: TGTGCCAGCAGTCTAGCGGGAGTAGGGTACGAGCAGTACTTC. It is translated as CASSLAGVGYEQYF.